This T cell receptor beta chain was profiled in a study of T cell clusters in autoimmune cytopenias. The germline CDR1 and CDR2 sequences are SQVTM and ANQGSEA. The CDR3 consists of 12 residues. Approximately 40,000 genome equivalents of blood DNA were amplified for TRB. This clonotype counts as medium-sized by frequency. Multiplex touch-down PCR amplified TRB using TRB-A and TRB-B pools in one tube. Reprocessing the multiplex PCR reads, TCRdb reports a single entry for every CDR3 protein and omits DNA. Recorded for this sample: roughly 6,900 distinct CDR3 sequences. This sample was shared with a second study, whose subject was T cell repertoires in aging, cancer and after chemotherapy.

The source material was peripheral blood. V and J are TRBV29-1 and TRBJ2-1; the D call of TRBD2 rests on TCRdb alone, since no DNA is present to check it. This clonotype originated in a human donor in good health. The CDR3 protein is CSVWTSASEQFF.